The next 27 T cell receptor beta chains were all read from a single sample in a study of cytomegalovirus exposure and HLA in healthy donors. Amplification used 60 Vbeta primers and 13 Jbeta primers. The assay was immunoSEQ multiplex PCR, and TCRdb's table has in-frame clones only and misses some. This sample has around 99,000 clones, with about 74% found just once. The sequenced material came from PBMCs. The receptors originated from a woman aged 40 to 55 in good health and CMV-seropositive.

This clone occurred a few times. The chain carries TRBV30 and TRBJ2-3, with D perhaps TRBD2 (6 bases). V was clipped by 5 bases and J by 4 bases, with 10 bases between them. The CDR3 consists of 12 residues. Germline assignment: CDR1 GTSNPN and CDR2 SVGIG (reference sequence). The CDR3, as DNA: TGTGCCTGGGGGGACTTATCAGATACGCAGTATTTT. Translated, it gives CAWGDLSDTQYF.

This chain uses TRBV5-1 with TRBJ1-1; D gene ambiguous. Trimming took 4 bases from V and 1 from J, leaving 11 bases between them. The CDR3 has 14 amino acids. Per the germline V gene, CDR1 is SGHRS and CDR2 is YFSETQ. CDR3 in amino acids: CASSPRRGNTEAFF. CDR3 coding DNA: TGCGCCAGCAGCCCGCGTCGGGGGAACACTGAAGCTTTCTTT.

This clone was found a few times. The CDR3 DNA is TGTGCCAGCAGCGCAGGGACAGGGGGAACCGGGGAGCTGTTTTTT. Its translation: CASSAGTGGTGELFF. The chain joins TRBV7-6 to TRBJ2-2; TRBD1 aligns across 11 bases. In germline, CDR1 is SGHVS, CDR2 FNYEAQ. The CDR3 loop spans 15 amino acids. Germline trimming cut 5 bases from V and 5 bases from J; bases unmatched to any gene: 4.

The rearrangement uses TRBV7-9 and TRBJ2-5, with 9 positions matching TRBD1. The CDR3 is made up of 17 amino acids. Germline assignment: CDR1 SEHNR and CDR2 FQNEAQ (reference sequence). V shed 1 base and J 5 bases; nucleotides not matched to a gene: 11. The CDR3 loop is CASSLGTGAYVSETQYF. CDR3 coding DNA: TGTGCCAGCAGCTTAGGGACAGGGGCTTACGTATCGGAGACCCAGTACTTC.

The chain employs TRBV5-6 and TRBJ1-5; the D is unclear. The V gene's germline CDR1 is SGHDT and CDR2 YYEEEE. V was clipped by 0 bases and J by 0 bases, with 7 bases between them. There are 15 residues in the CDR3. The CDR3, as DNA: TGTGCCAGCAGCTTGGGGCGGCTTAGCAATCAGCCCCAGCATTTT. Translation gives CASSLGRLSNQPQHF. The whole variable domain, remainder taken from reference TRBV5-6 and TRBJ1-5, is DAGVTQSPTHLIKTRGQQVTLRCSPKSGHDTVSWYQQALGQGPQFIFQYYEEEERQRGNFPDRFSGHQFPNYSSELNVNALLLGDSALYLCASSLGRLSNQPQHFGDGTRLSIL.

The genes are TRBV27 and TRBJ1-2, with TRBD1 matching over 8 bases. The CDR3 runs 16 residues. With 5 bases clipped from V and 0 bases from J, the junction kept 8 bases outside the gene matches. The V gene's germline CDR1 is MNHEY and CDR2 SMNVEV (reference sequence). The CDR3 is CASSPGQGLANYGYTF. In nucleotides, the CDR3 is TGTGCCAGCAGTCCCGGACAGGGCTTAGCTAACTATGGCTACACCTTC.

This clone was seen a few times. The J gene is TRBJ2-7, the V gene TRBV7-2; 8 bases map to TRBD1. Germline trimming cut 5 bases from V and 2 bases from J; bases unmatched to any gene: 8. CDR1 and CDR2 (germline): SGHTA, FQGNSA. The CDR3 runs to 15 residues. Here the CDR3 DNA reads TGTGCCAGCAGCCACGGGACAGGCAATCCCTACGAGCAGTACTTC. Its protein is CASSHGTGNPYEQYF. Combining the CDR3 with reference TRBV7-2 and TRBJ2-7 gives the whole variable domain GAGVSQSPSNKVTEKGKDVELRCDPISGHTALYWYRQSLGQGLEFLIYFQGNSAPDKSGLPSDRFSAERTGGSVSTLTIQRTQQEDSAVYLCASSHGTGNPYEQYFGPGTRLTVT.

This chain joins TRBV6-5 and TRBJ1-2, with a possible D match to TRBD1 (5 bases). Germline CDR1 MNHEY, CDR2 SVGAGI. The V and J ends lost 0 bases and 5 bases respectively, with 13 bases between them. This CDR3 is built from 15 residues. This CDR3 reads CASSYSLQGGYGYTF. Here the CDR3 DNA reads TGTGCCAGCAGTTACTCGCTCCAGGGCGGTTATGGCTACACCTTC.

This clone was observed a handful of times. This chain uses TRBV5-1 with TRBJ2-5, with D possibly TRBD2 on 6 matching bases. Germline-derived CDR1 and CDR2 are SGHRS and YFSETQ. This CDR3 is built from 13 residues. V lost 4 bases to trimming and J lost 2 bases, with 9 bases between them. CDR3 nucleotide sequence: TGCGCCAGCAGCCCCGGAGGGCAAGAGACCCAGTACTTC. Protein sequence: CASSPGGQETQYF. The full variable domain, its missing parts supplied by reference TRBV5-1 and TRBJ2-5, is KAGVTQTPRYLIKTRGQQVTLSCSPISGHRSVSWYQQTPGQGLQFLFEYFSETQRNKGNFPGRFSGRQFSNSRSEMNVSTLELGDSALYLCASSPGGQETQYFGPGTRLLVL.

The chain recombines TRBV30 with TRBJ1-6, with D tentatively TRBD1 (6 bases). CDR1 and CDR2 from the germline V gene are GTSNPN and SVGIG (reference sequence). Trimming cost V 4 bases and J 7 bases, with 14 bases left between them. The CDR3 has 14 amino acids. CDR3 region: CAWTEQGWNSPLHF. The CDR3 DNA sequence: TGTGCCTGGACAGAACAGGGCTGGAATTCACCCCTCCACTTT.

The chain employs TRBV11-1 and TRBJ1-1; tentative D call: TRBD1 (5 bases). CDR3 length: 16 residues. Germline CDR1 SGHAT, CDR2 FQDESV (reference sequence). Trimming left V 2 bases short and J 0 bases short, with 13 bases between. The CDR3 DNA reads as TGTGCCAGCAGCTTATGGGGCCAGGGCCTGAACACTGAAGCTTTCTTT. This translates into CASSLWGQGLNTEAFF.

The rearrangement uses TRBV18 and TRBJ1-1; D perhaps matches TRBD1 (5 bases). The CDR3 has 13 amino acids. Germline loops: CDR1 KGHSH, CDR2 LQKENI. Trimming removed 2 bases from V and 11 bases from J, with 15 bases in between. CDR3 region: CASSPTSRARAFF. The CDR3 DNA follows: TGTGCCAGCTCACCAACTTCCAGGGCCCGGGCTTTCTTT.

The chain combines TRBV5-4 with TRBJ1-1; 8 bases line up with TRBD1. The V and J ends lost 4 bases and 0 bases, in that order; junction bases with no gene match: 8. There are 16 residues in the CDR3. Germline CDR1 is SGHNT and CDR2 is YYREEE (reference sequence). Here the CDR3 DNA reads TGTGCCAGCAGCCTGGGACAGGTTCCCCTGAACACTGAAGCTTTCTTT. It encodes CASSLGQVPLNTEAFF. The full variable domain, in which reference TRBV5-4 and TRBJ1-1 provide the parts outside the CDR3, is ETGVTQSPTHLIKTRGQQVTLRCSSQSGHNTVSWYQQALGQGPQFIFQYYREEENGRGNFPPRFSGLQFPNYSSELNVNALELDDSALYLCASSLGQVPLNTEAFFGQGTRLTVV.

The chain links TRBV30 to TRBJ1-1; possible D gene TRBD1, 5 bases. CDR1 is GTSNPN and CDR2 is SVGIG in the germline V gene (reference sequence). Trimming shortened V by 2 bases and J by 0 bases, and 7 bases separated the two germline ends. CDR3 length: 13 residues. The CDR3 loop reads CAWSRGMNTEAFF. CDR3 coding DNA: TGTGCCTGGAGTAGGGGTATGAACACTGAAGCTTTCTTT.

The rearrangement joins TRBV18 to TRBJ2-7; D remains ambiguous. Between the trimmed V and J ends, which lost 1 base and 1 base, there was a span of 8 bases. Looked up from germline, CDR1 is KGHSH and CDR2 is LQKENI. CDR3 length equals 14 residues. The CDR3 DNA follows: TGTGCCAGCTCACCACAACTAACTTCCTACGAGCAGTACTTC. Protein sequence: CASSPQLTSYEQYF.

CDR3 protein: CASSQREGSNQPQHF. The CDR3 DNA reads as TGTGCCAGCAGCCAAAGGGAGGGGAGCAATCAGCCCCAGCATTTT. The J gene is TRBJ1-5, the V gene TRBV7-8; D possibly corresponds to TRBD1 (5 bases). CDR1 is SGHVS and CDR2 is FQNEAQ in the germline V gene. The CDR3 contains 15 residues. V shed 5 bases and J shed 1 base, with 12 bases lying between them.

With regard to this clone: Other nucleotide sequences in the sample specify the same CDR3. The chain is built from TRBV19 and TRBJ1-3; tentative D call: TRBD1 (5 bases). V gave up 4 bases and J gave up 1 base, with 5 bases separating them. The CDR3 totals 13 residues. Germline V gene data show CDR1 as LNHDA and CDR2 as SQIVND (reference sequence). The CDR3 here is CASSTGSGNTIYF. In DNA form, the CDR3 reads TGTGCCAGTAGTACAGGGTCTGGAAACACCATATATTTT. Together with reference TRBV19 and TRBJ1-3, the CDR3 gives the full variable domain: DGGITQSPKYLFRKEGQNVTLSCEQNLNHDAMYWYRQDPGQGLRLIYYSQIVNDFQKGDIAEGYSVSREKKESFPLTVTSAQKNPTAFYLCASSTGSGNTIYFGEGSWLTVV.

This chain connects TRBV15 to TRBJ1-6; the D is unclear. The ends were cut back, 1 base at V and 8 bases at J, with 9 bases in the middle. The V gene's germline CDR1 is LNHNV and CDR2 YYDKDF (reference sequence). CDR3 length: 14 amino acids. The CDR3 sequence: CATSRAPSDSPLHF. In nucleotides, the CDR3 is TGTGCCACCAGCAGAGCCCCGTCGGATTCACCCCTCCACTTT.

This CDR3 is CASSLVSTSTDTQYF. Written as DNA, the CDR3 is TGCGCCAGCAGCTTGGTCTCTACTAGCACAGATACGCAGTATTTT. The rearrangement joins TRBV5-1 to TRBJ2-3; D is unclear. CDR1 and CDR2 (germline): SGHRS, YFSETQ. The CDR3 extends over 15 amino acids. V gave up 0 bases and J gave up 0 bases, with 8 bases separating them.

The chain recombines TRBV6-1 with TRBJ2-3; D is unresolved. Germline V gives CDR1 MNHNS, CDR2 SASEGT. The CDR3 is 14 amino acids. The V end lost 1 base, the J end lost 0 bases, and 5 bases lay between the germline ends. CDR3 nucleotide sequence: TGTGCCAGCAGTGAAGACGGTAGCACAGATACGCAGTATTTT. Encoded protein: CASSEDGSTDTQYF.

This clone was observed a single time. This rearrangement joins TRBV7-9 to TRBJ1-1; no firm D call. The V gene lost 5 bases and the J gene lost 4 bases, with 11 bases spanning the gap. Germline CDR1 reads SEHNR; CDR2 reads FQNEAQ (reference sequence). The CDR3 is made up of 13 amino acids. CDR3 amino acids: CASSAAPGTEAFF. The CDR3 bases are TGTGCCAGCAGCGCCGCCCCGGGCACTGAAGCTTTCTTT.

This clone came up a few times. The chain uses TRBV11-2 and TRBJ1-5; possible D gene TRBD1, 5 bases. The length of the CDR3 is 13 residues. From germline, CDR1 is SGHAT and CDR2 FQNNGV. Trimming took off 5 bases at V and 5 bases at J, with 10 bases between the two ends. CDR3 coding DNA: TGTGCCAGCAGCCCAGGGCCAGATCAGCCCCAGCATTTT. Protein product: CASSPGPDQPQHF.

The chain couples TRBV5-6 to TRBJ1-3; no reliable D call. Deletions cut 1 base from V and 2 bases from J, with 4 bases between. Germline CDR1 reads SGHDT; CDR2 reads YYEEEE. The CDR3 consists of 13 residues. The CDR3 sequence is CASSLTAGNTIYF. The CDR3, as DNA: TGTGCCAGCAGCTTGACTGCTGGAAACACCATATATTTT. The variable domain in full, with the rest retrieved from reference TRBV5-6 and TRBJ1-3, is DAGVTQSPTHLIKTRGQQVTLRCSPKSGHDTVSWYQQALGQGPQFIFQYYEEEERQRGNFPDRFSGHQFPNYSSELNVNALLLGDSALYLCASSLTAGNTIYFGEGSWLTVV.

The chain uses TRBV5-1 and TRBJ1-1; possible D gene TRBD1, 5 bases. V dropped 0 bases and J dropped 4 bases, with 10 bases sitting between them. The V gene's germline CDR1 is SGHRS and CDR2 YFSETQ. The CDR3 is 14 amino acids. For the CDR3, the DNA is TGCGCCAGCAGCTTGGCCAGGGCCGGCACTGAAGCTTTCTTT. Amino acids: CASSLARAGTEAFF.

The chain combines TRBV6-1 with TRBJ2-1, with 9 nucleotides matching TRBD2. The trim removed 6 bases at V and 4 bases at J, leaving 7 bases unmatched. This CDR3 is built from 15 residues. Germline values: CDR1 MNHNS, CDR2 SASEGT. This CDR3 reads CASRRSGGRYNEQFF. The CDR3 DNA sequence: TGTGCCAGCAGGAGGAGCGGGGGGAGGTACAATGAGCAGTTCTTC.

The rearrangement links TRBV9 to TRBJ1-2; the D gene is possibly TRBD1 (6 bases). Germline V gene data show CDR1 as SGDLS and CDR2 as YYNGEE. The V gene lost 0 bases and the J gene lost 4 bases, with 7 bases spanning the gap. The CDR3 has 13 residues. CDR3 in amino acids: CASSVEQGYGYTF. The DNA for the CDR3 is TGTGCCAGCAGCGTAGAACAGGGCTATGGCTACACCTTC.

The chain carries TRBV4-2 and TRBJ1-2; TRBD1 might be the D (5 bases). The germline V gene has CDR1 LGHNA and CDR2 YNFKEQ. V was shortened by 0 bases and J by 7 bases, with 9 bases between the two germline ends. The CDR3 loop spans 13 amino acids. The CDR3 nucleotides read TGTGCCAGCAGCCAAGATTTGGGGGGTGGCTACACCTTC. It yields the protein CASSQDLGGGYTF.